This T cell receptor (beta chain) is from a study of blood T cell repertoires in COVID-19 (TCRdb year 2020). About the investigation overall: Samples from collaborators originated in the United States, Italy and Spain and spanned both the acute and convalescent phases of COVID-19. The material from the prospective study consisted of cDNA or gDNA derived from T cells, B-cell-depleted T cells, or PBMCs. The dataset comprised deeply sampled blood TCRbeta repertoires from subjects exposed to, actively infected with, or recovered from COVID-19. The repertoires were released in a freely available public database intended as a resource for research on the immune response to SARS-CoV-2. Samples came from the ongoing ImmuneRACE study (first 160 participants) plus 1,254 subjects from 6 global collaborators. The sample metadata nearly always contained a de-identified subject ID, COVID-19 status, age in years and sex. HLA class I and class II types, where available, came from metadata supplied by the sample provider rather than from assay-based typing.

The CDR3, cysteine through phenylalanine, is 18 amino acids long. Left in the record is the CDR3 DNA by itself, 54 bases read in frame from the first base. V is pruned by 6 bases and J by 6 bases, leaving 19 bases of the junction without a gene match. CDR1 SGHRS and CDR2 YFSETQ were looked up in the germline V gene. One collaborating source in Seattle enrolled patients while the patients were actively infected and followed the patients over time throughout the course of disease. Whole blood was collected in K2EDTA tubes by collaborating institutions according to the institutions' own protocols. For TCRbeta analysis, collaborators shipped samples as frozen whole blood, isolated PBMCs, or DNA extracted from either of those sample types. Broader findings and caveats from the paper: The amount of clinical and demographic metadata varied by source and participant and was provided uncurated.

The immunoSEQ Assay, a bias-controlled multiplex PCR, was used to amplify TCRbeta CDR3 regions from genomic DNA. From the authors' description of their analysis: The number of nucleated cells in each sample was estimated from the amplification of reference gene primers within the assay. To quantify the absolute abundance of each unique TCRbeta CDR3 rearrangement, sequence reads were collapsed and filtered. For each sample, productive Simpson clonality was calculated by taking the square root of Simpson's diversity index across productive rearrangements. TCRdb took over this immuneACCESS table, retaining in-frame rearrangements with V and J assigned. Such tables are incomplete; in checked studies, under half of the missing clones stem from an unresolved V gene, and the remainder is unexplained. D and trimming were read from the DNA, whereas the V and J calls and clone size are those reported in that table. The sample contains roughly 320,000 clones, 80% to 90% of them found a single time. The top ten constitute just under 6.5% of the sample.

For this clone: It lacks a known antigen. No per-base quality is available; no much larger clone lies one base away.

This TCR was recovered from a woman between 45 and 60 years old with COVID-19, enrolled during active disease. The sample consisted of peripheral blood. The chain is assembled from TRBV5-1 and TRBJ2-1; 9 central nucleotides agree with TRBD1. The nucleotides read TGCGCCAGCAACCGACAGGGGGGTGGGATTACTACAAGCAATGAGCAGTTCTTC. It codes for CASNRQGGGITTSNEQFF.